The 30 T cell receptor beta chains presented below share a single source sample, sequenced in a study of blood T cell repertoires in COVID-19. TCRdb's copy holds only in-frame clones and misses some; the assay was immunoSEQ multiplex PCR. The sample includes 140,000 to 150,000 clones, around 83% of them seen just once. The sample consisted of peripheral blood. These receptors originate from a man aged 60 to 75 with active or convalescent COVID-19.

In this sample, this clone turned up once. The CDR3 region is CASSPGDSHNQPQHF. CDR3 sequence (DNA): TGTGCCAGCTCACCAGGGGACAGCCACAATCAGCCCCAGCATTTT. V and J are TRBV18 and TRBJ1-5; TRBD1 aligns across 7 bases. The CDR3 runs 15 residues. The V gene's germline CDR1 is KGHSH and CDR2 LQKENI. Trimming at V came to 2 bases and at J to 3 bases, leaving 4 bases not matched to a gene.

This chain links TRBV24-1 with TRBJ2-1; 9 nucleotides match TRBD2. V was pared by 3 bases and J by 9 bases, with 5 bases of the junction left unmatched. The germline CDR1 and CDR2 sequences are KGHDR and SFDVKD. CDR3 length equals 14 residues. This CDR3 reads CATSDGTSTTEQFF. CDR3 coding DNA: TGTGCCACCAGTGATGGGACTAGCACCACTGAGCAGTTCTTC.

This clone was picked up one time. The chain uses TRBV27 and TRBJ1-2, with D tentatively TRBD1 (6 bases). The CDR3 runs 13 residues. Germline V gene sequence: CDR1 MNHEY, CDR2 SMNVEV (reference sequence). V was pared by 5 bases and J by 4 bases, with 11 bases between. The CDR3 DNA is TGTGCCAGCAGTCTGACACAGGGCTATGGCTACACCTTC. Residues: CASSLTQGYGYTF.

The genes are TRBV23-1 and TRBJ2-7; 10 bases line up with TRBD1. TRBV23-1 is flagged as an ORF with uncertain function. This CDR3 has 16 amino acids. Trimming took 7 bases from V and 4 from J; bases not matched to a gene: 13. DNA for the CDR3: TGCGCCAGCAACTCATCCGGGACAGGGGTTAGGTACGAGCAGTACGTC. This codes for CASNSSGTGVRYEQYV.

In its sample, this clone was seen once. The CDR3 here is CASSQDHRDRFNYGYTF. CDR3 in DNA: TGCGCCAGCAGCCAAGACCACCGGGACAGATTTAACTATGGCTACACCTTC. The chain carries TRBV4-1 and TRBJ1-2, with 7 bases identical to TRBD1. In germline, CDR1 is MGHRA, CDR2 YSYEKL. V dropped 0 bases and J dropped 1; count of bases not matched to a gene: 8. There are 17 residues in the CDR3.

This clone was counted once. V is TRBV10-3 and J is TRBJ1-2; 9 nucleotides line up with TRBD1. The germline V gene encodes CDR1 ENHRY and CDR2 SYGVKD. V was pared by 2 bases and J by 4 bases, with 5 bases of the junction left unmatched. The CDR3 is 15 residues long. The CDR3 DNA is TGTGCCATCAGTGAGAGGGGGGGACAGGGCTATGGCTACACCTTC. Translated, it gives CAISERGGQGYGYTF.

J is TRBJ1-1 and V is TRBV4-3; 10 bases line up with TRBD1. With V trimmed by 6 bases and J by 3 bases, 10 bases remained unmatched. The CDR3 loop spans 16 amino acids. The germline V gene encodes CDR1 LGHNA and CDR2 YSLEER. The CDR3 loop reads CASRGGTGEPDTEAFF. As DNA, the CDR3 is TGCGCCAGCAGGGGGGGGACAGGGGAGCCCGACACTGAAGCTTTCTTT.

The chain has TRBV10-1 and TRBJ1-4, with a weak D call TRBD1 (6 bases). This CDR3 region has 14 residues. The ends were cut back, 3 bases at V and 3 bases at J, with 8 bases in the middle. Germline V gives CDR1 WNHNN, CDR2 SYGVQD (reference sequence). CDR3 sequence: CASSDGGPNEKLFF. Here the CDR3 DNA reads TGCGCCAGCAGTGATGGGGGCCCTAATGAAAAACTGTTTTTT.

The chain combines TRBV14 with TRBJ1-4; D is unresolved. The CDR3 is 14 residues long. V gave up 3 bases and J gave up 0 bases, with 5 bases separating them. The germline V gene encodes CDR1 SGHDN and CDR2 FVKESK. The CDR3 loop reads CASSQTPTNEKLFF. Written as DNA, the CDR3 is TGTGCCAGCAGCCAGACACCAACTAATGAAAAACTGTTTTTT.

The chain joins TRBV6-2 or TRBV6-3 to TRBJ2-5; no reliable D call. V dropped 5 bases and J dropped 0 bases, with 7 bases sitting between them. In germline, CDR1 is MNHEY, CDR2 SVGEGT. This CDR3 is 13 amino acids long. The CDR3 DNA reads TGTGCCAGCAGTATAGAAGACCAAGAGACCCAGTACTTC. This sequence encodes CASSIEDQETQYF.

The gene calls are TRBV9 and TRBJ1-1, with D maybe TRBD1 (5 bases). CDR1 is SGDLS, CDR2 YYNGEE, per germline. The length of the CDR3 is 14 residues. V shed 3 bases and J shed 1 base, with 10 bases lying between them. Here the CDR3 reads CASSGPGENTEAFF. In DNA, the CDR3 is TGTGCCAGCAGCGGACCGGGGGAGAACACTGAAGCTTTCTTT.

In this sample, this clone turned up once. V and J are TRBV19 and TRBJ1-5, with D possibly TRBD1 on 5 matching bases. Germline assignment: CDR1 LNHDA and CDR2 SQIVND (reference sequence). Trimming took 2 bases from V and 6 from J, leaving 14 bases between them. The CDR3 covers 15 residues. DNA of the CDR3: TGTGCCAGTAGTATACTCGCCAGGGTGACTCAGCCCCAGCATTTT. Protein sequence: CASSILARVTQPQHF.

This chain joins TRBV5-1 and TRBJ1-6; TRBD1 matches at 9 bases. The trim removed 4 bases at V and 6 bases at J, leaving 2 bases unmatched. There are 14 residues in the CDR3. The germline V gene has CDR1 SGHRS and CDR2 YFSETQ. In nucleotides, the CDR3 is TGCGCCAGCAGCCTGGACAGGGGTAATTCACCCCTCCACTTT. This codes for CASSLDRGNSPLHF.

The V gene is TRBV30, the J gene TRBJ2-2, with 11 bases lining up with TRBD1. The CDR3 runs 15 residues. J lost 8 bases, V lost 0 bases, and 5 bases had no gene match. Germline V gene data show CDR1 as GTSNPN and CDR2 as SVGIG (reference sequence). The CDR3: CAWSVGTGGLGELFF. The CDR3 DNA reads TGTGCCTGGAGTGTAGGGACAGGGGGTCTGGGGGAGCTGTTTTTT.

The rearrangement uses TRBV10-2 and TRBJ1-4, with TRBD1 as a possible D gene (5 bases). Germline V gene lookup returns CDR1 WSHSY and CDR2 SAAADI. V was shortened by 3 bases and J by 5 bases, with 7 bases between the two germline ends. The CDR3 loop spans 13 amino acids. The CDR3 sequence is CASSDPGNEKLFF. CDR3 nucleotides: TGCGCCAGCAGTGATCCAGGGAATGAAAAACTGTTTTTT.

V and J are TRBV6-2 or TRBV6-3 and TRBJ2-6; a weak D match, TRBD1 (6 bases). The CDR3 consists of 17 residues. Between the trimmed V and J ends, which lost 5 bases and 4 bases, there was a span of 18 bases. CDR1 and CDR2 (germline): MNHEY, SVGEGT. CDR3 nucleotides: TGTGCCAGCAGTCCCCCACAGGGATCGTCGGGGGCCAACGTCCTGACTTTC. Translated: CASSPPQGSSGANVLTF.

V is TRBV11-2 and J is TRBJ2-3; D call uncertain. The CDR3 runs 18 residues. Germline assignment: CDR1 SGHAT and CDR2 FQNNGV. With 5 bases removed from V and 0 bases from J, the gap between germline ends came to 21 bases. The chain's CDR3 is CASSHRPNVVSSTDTQYF. In nucleotides, the CDR3 is TGTGCCAGCAGCCACCGCCCAAATGTAGTATCCAGCACAGATACGCAGTATTTT.

V is TRBV7-2 and J is TRBJ1-2; possible D gene TRBD1, 5 bases. Between the trimmed V and J ends, which lost 5 bases and 8 bases, there was a span of 21 bases. Germline CDR1 SGHTA, CDR2 FQGNSA. The CDR3 covers 15 residues. CDR3 sequence reads: CASSPMVGQARGYTF. In DNA, the CDR3 is TGTGCCAGCAGCCCAATGGTGGGGCAGGCTCGCGGCTACACCTTC.

The rearrangement joins TRBV12-5 to TRBJ1-5, with D possibly being TRBD1 (5 bases). Germline CDR1 LGHNT, CDR2 FRNRAP. V shed 0 bases and J shed 4 bases, with 16 bases lying between them. This CDR3 is built from 17 residues. For the CDR3, the DNA is TGTGCTAGTGGTTTGGTGGTCCAGGGCAAAGTTAATCAGCCCCAGCATTTT. Translated: CASGLVVQGKVNQPQHF. Variable domain in full (rest from reference TRBV12-5 and TRBJ1-5): DARVTQTPRHKVTEMGQEVTMRCQPILGHNTVFWYRQTMMQGLELLAYFRNRAPLDDSGMPKDRFSAEMPDATLATLKIQPSEPRDSAVYFCASGLVVQGKVNQPQHFGDGTRLSIL.

This clone was counted between two and nine times. This chain connects TRBV12-3 or TRBV12-4 to TRBJ2-7, with D perhaps matching TRBD2 (6 bases). CDR3 length: 13 amino acids. Trimming removed 5 bases from V and 3 bases from J, with 11 bases in between. CDR3 loop: CASSAGSNYEQYV. In nucleotides, the CDR3 is TGTGCCAGCAGTGCGGGGAGTAACTACGAGCAGTACGTC.

The rearrangement links TRBV5-4 to TRBJ1-6; D is uncertain. The CDR3 loop spans 14 amino acids. The germline V gene has CDR1 SGHNT and CDR2 YYREEE (reference sequence). Trimming pared 2 bases from V and 7 bases from J, leaving 10 bases between. CDR3 loop: CASSFHGLNSPLHF. The CDR3 region has the DNA TGTGCCAGCAGCTTTCACGGACTAAATTCACCCCTCCACTTT.

This chain connects TRBV6-6 to TRBJ1-6; D gene unclear. Germline CDR1 is MNHNY and CDR2 is SVGAGI (reference sequence). The germline V and J ends were trimmed by 5 bases and 2 bases, with 10 bases remaining between them. CDR3 length: 15 residues. The CDR3 region has the DNA TGTGCCAGCAGTACGACTGAAACCTATAATTCACCCCTCCACTTT. Encoded protein: CASSTTETYNSPLHF.

The gene calls are TRBV3-1 (or the pseudogene TRBV3-2) and TRBJ1-3, with D perhaps matching TRBD1 (6 bases). The V end lost 2 bases, the J end lost 0 bases, and 8 bases lay between the germline ends. Germline CDR1 is LGHDT and CDR2 is YNNKEL (reference sequence). CDR3 length: 15 amino acids. The CDR3 sequence: CASSQQDSSGNTIYF. CDR3 bases: TGTGCCAGCAGCCAACAGGACAGCTCTGGAAACACCATATATTTT.

V gene TRBV6-1 combines with J gene TRBJ1-6; TRBD1 aligns across 7 bases. This CDR3 is 16 amino acids long. The germline V gene has CDR1 MNHNS and CDR2 SASEGT. Unmatched junction bases numbered 8, after V lost 4 bases and J lost 5 bases. The CDR3 spells CASSAQQGRNNSPLHF. For the CDR3, the DNA is TGTGCCAGCAGTGCACAACAGGGGCGAAATAATTCACCCCTCCACTTT.

CDR3 DNA sequence: TGCGCCAGCAGCCAAGACGCAACTAATGAAAAACTGTTTTTT. Its translation is CASSQDATNEKLFF. This chain connects TRBV4-3 to TRBJ1-4; D gene unclear. The V gene lost 0 bases and the J gene lost 0 bases, with 2 bases spanning the gap. The CDR3 is made up of 14 amino acids. The germline CDR1 and CDR2 sequences are LGHNA and YSLEER.

The rearrangement links TRBV9 to TRBJ1-3, with D unclear. Germline loops: CDR1 SGDLS, CDR2 YYNGEE. The CDR3 has 15 residues. Trimming took off 0 bases at V and 3 bases at J, with 10 bases between the two ends. This CDR3 is CASSVEQPSGNTIYF. The DNA of the CDR3 is TGTGCCAGCAGCGTAGAACAACCTAGTGGAAACACCATATATTTT.

The chain links TRBV27 to TRBJ1-6; possible D gene TRBD1, 5 bases. The germline V gene has CDR1 MNHEY and CDR2 SMNVEV (reference sequence). The CDR3 length is 15 residues. V was shortened by 4 bases and J by 7 bases, with 14 bases between the two germline ends. This CDR3 reads CASSSRGGYNSPLHF. In nucleotides, the CDR3 is TGTGCCAGCAGTTCTCGGGGGGGATACAATTCACCCCTCCACTTT.

This clone was detected a few times. The genes are TRBV10-3 and TRBJ2-2; 10 bases map to TRBD2. The germline V gene has CDR1 ENHRY and CDR2 SYGVKD. With 1 base clipped from V and 1 base from J, the junction kept 12 bases outside the gene matches. The CDR3 runs to 20 residues. The CDR3 DNA sequence: TGTGCCATCAGTGAGTACACTGTACTAGCGGGACCGAAGAACACCGGGGAGCTGTTTTTT. This sequence encodes CAISEYTVLAGPKNTGELFF.

This clone was detected once. This chain connects TRBV10-1 to TRBJ1-1; D remains unclear. The CDR3 length is 13 residues. The V and J ends lost 3 bases and 3 bases respectively, with 8 bases between them. Per the germline V gene, CDR1 is WNHNN and CDR2 is SYGVQD (reference sequence). CDR3 loop: CASSERVDTEAFF. The CDR3 DNA is TGCGCCAGCAGTGAACGGGTGGACACTGAAGCTTTCTTT.

V is TRBV7-2 and J is TRBJ2-1, with D unresolved. The CDR3 loop spans 14 amino acids. Trimming left V 5 bases short and J 3 bases short, with 11 bases between. The V gene's germline CDR1 is SGHTA and CDR2 FQGNSA. CDR3 DNA sequence: TGTGCCAGCAGCCTAGGACGGAGCTACAATGAGCAGTTCTTC. It is translated as CASSLGRSYNEQFF. Variable domain in full (rest from reference TRBV7-2 and TRBJ2-1): GAGVSQSPSNKVTEKGKDVELRCDPISGHTALYWYRQSLGQGLEFLIYFQGNSAPDKSGLPSDRFSAERTGGSVSTLTIQRTQQEDSAVYLCASSLGRSYNEQFFGPGTRLTVL.